This T cell receptor (beta chain) was profiled in a study of vaccination effects on CD4 cells after COVID-19. Trimming cost V 6 bases and J 5 bases; bases outside gene matches: 7. Germline CDR1 reads SGHRS; CDR2 reads YFSETQ. The CDR3 has 13 amino acids. Antigen-specific CD4+ T cells were expanded with viral peptide pools in the ViraFEST assay before sequencing. Investigators separated out CD4+ T cells once around 11 days of culture had passed. All participants had two doses of either the BNT162b2 or mRNA-1273 vaccine. With respect to this clone: Its antigen is undetermined.

TCRdb's copy holds only in-frame clones and misses some; the assay was immunoSEQ multiplex PCR. The sample has 30,000 or so clones; roughly 70% are singletons. The TCR comes from a human donor who received a COVID-19 vaccine. The sample here was CD4+ T cells from PBMCs cultured with HCoV-NL63 spike peptides, taken after COVID-19 vaccination. The chain uses TRBV5-1 and TRBJ2-5, with 7 bases identical to TRBD1. This chain's CDR3 is CASNEQGQETQYF. In DNA form, the CDR3 reads TGCGCCAGCAATGAACAGGGGCAGGAGACCCAGTACTTC. Supplemented by reference TRBV5-1 and TRBJ2-5, the full variable domain reads KAGVTQTPRYLIKTRGQQVTLSCSPISGHRSVSWYQQTPGQGLQFLFEYFSETQRNKGNFPGRFSGRQFSNSRSEMNVSTLELGDSALYLCASNEQGQETQYFGPGTRLLVL.